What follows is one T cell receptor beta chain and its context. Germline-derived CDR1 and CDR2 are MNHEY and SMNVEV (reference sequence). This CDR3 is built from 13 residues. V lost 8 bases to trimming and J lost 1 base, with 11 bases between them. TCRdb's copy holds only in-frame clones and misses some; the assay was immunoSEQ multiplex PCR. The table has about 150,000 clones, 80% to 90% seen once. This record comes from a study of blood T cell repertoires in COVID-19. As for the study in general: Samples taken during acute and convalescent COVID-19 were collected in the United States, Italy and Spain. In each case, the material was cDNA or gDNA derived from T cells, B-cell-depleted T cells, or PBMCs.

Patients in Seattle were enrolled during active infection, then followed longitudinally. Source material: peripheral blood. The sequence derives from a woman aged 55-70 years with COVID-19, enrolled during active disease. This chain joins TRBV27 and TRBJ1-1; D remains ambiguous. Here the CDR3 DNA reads TGTGCCAGCCGGTATACGAGGAACACTGAAGCTTTCTTT. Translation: CASRYTRNTEAFF.